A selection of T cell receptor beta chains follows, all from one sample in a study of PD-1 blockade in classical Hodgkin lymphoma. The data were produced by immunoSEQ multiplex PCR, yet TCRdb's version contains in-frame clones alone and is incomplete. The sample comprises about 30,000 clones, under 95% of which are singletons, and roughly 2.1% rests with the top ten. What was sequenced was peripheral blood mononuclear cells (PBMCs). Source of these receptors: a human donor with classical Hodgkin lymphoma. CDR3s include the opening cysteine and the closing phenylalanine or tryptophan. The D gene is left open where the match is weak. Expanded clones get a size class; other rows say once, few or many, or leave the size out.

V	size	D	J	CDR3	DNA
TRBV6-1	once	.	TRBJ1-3	CASRLQGSGNTIYF	TGTGCCAGCAGACTACAGGGTTCTGGAAACACCATATATTTT
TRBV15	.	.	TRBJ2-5	CATSREGTQYF	TGTGCCACCAGCAGAGAAGGGACCCAGTACTTC
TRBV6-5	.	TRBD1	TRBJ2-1	CASSYSGTGVHEQFF	TGTGCCAGCAGTTACTCAGGGACAGGGGTTCATGAGCAGTTCTTC
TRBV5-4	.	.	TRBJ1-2	CASSPGGGSIVPGYTF	TGTGCCAGCAGCCCCGGAGGGGGTTCCATAGTTCCTGGCTACACCTTC
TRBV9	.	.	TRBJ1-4	CASSVDGRTLGNEKLFF	TGTGCCAGCAGCGTAGACGGTCGGACATTGGGCAATGAAAAACTGTTTTTT
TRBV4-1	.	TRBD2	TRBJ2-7	CASSQLAGGPYEQYF	TGCGCCAGCAGCCAACTAGCGGGAGGGCCCTACGAGCAGTACTTC
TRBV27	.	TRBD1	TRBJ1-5	CASARGIDQPQHF	TGTGCCAGCGCCAGGGGGATCGATCAGCCCCAGCATTTT
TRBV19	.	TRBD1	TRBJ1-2	CASSRGTGGSYGYTF	TGTGCCAGTAGTCGTGGGACAGGGGGGAGCTATGGCTACACCTTC
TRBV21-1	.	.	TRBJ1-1	CASRGMVATHRTEAFF	TGTGCCAGCAGGGGCATGGTAGCTACACATCGCACTGAAGCTTTCTTT
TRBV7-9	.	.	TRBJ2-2	CASSLVVAGELFF	TGTGCCAGCAGCTTAGTAGTCGCCGGGGAGCTGTTTTTT
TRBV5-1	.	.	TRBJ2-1	CASSLEGSSYNEQFF	TGCGCCAGCAGCTTGGAGGGCAGCTCCTACAATGAGCAGTTCTTC
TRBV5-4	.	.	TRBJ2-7	CASSLQRGIRDEQYF	TGTGCCAGCAGTTTGCAAAGGGGAATTCGGGACGAGCAGTACTTC
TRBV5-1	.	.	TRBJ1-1	CASSFLRNTEAFF	TGCGCCAGCAGCTTCCTCAGGAACACTGAAGCTTTCTTT
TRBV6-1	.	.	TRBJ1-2	CASSDRYRVIVDGYTF	TGTGCCAGCAGTGACAGGTACAGGGTAATAGTCGATGGCTACACCTTC
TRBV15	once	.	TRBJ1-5	CATSRGTNQPQHF	TGTGCCACCAGCAGAGGTACCAATCAGCCCCAGCATTTT
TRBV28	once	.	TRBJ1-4	CASSSNRVPNEKLFF	TGTGCCAGCAGTTCGAACAGGGTTCCTAATGAAAAACTGTTTTTT
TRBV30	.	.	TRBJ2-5	CAWSVRGRQETQYF	TGTGCCTGGAGTGTACGGGGAAGGCAAGAGACCCAGTACTTC
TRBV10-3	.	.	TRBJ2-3	CAISELTRTDTQYF	TGTGCCATCAGTGAGCTAACCCGCACAGATACGCAGTATTTT
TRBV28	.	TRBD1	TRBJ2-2	CASSSTDRATGELFF	TGTGCCAGCAGCTCGACGGACAGGGCGACCGGGGAGCTGTTTTTT
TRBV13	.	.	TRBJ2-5	CASSLGGGVATQYF	TGTGCCAGCAGCTTAGGTGGAGGAGTGGCGACCCAGTACTTC
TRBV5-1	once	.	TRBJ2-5	CASSLLQGSVQETQYF	TGCGCCAGCAGCTTGTTGCAGGGGAGTGTCCAAGAGACCCAGTACTTC
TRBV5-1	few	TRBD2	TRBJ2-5	CASSLDWGEGTQYF	TGCGCCAGCAGCTTGGATTGGGGGGAGGGGACCCAGTACTTC
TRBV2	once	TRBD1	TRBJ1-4	CASSEDRVVEKLFF	TGTGCCAGCAGTGAGGACAGGGTTGTAGAAAAACTGTTTTTT
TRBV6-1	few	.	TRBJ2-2	CASSEAWGGTGELFF	TGTGCCAGCAGTGAAGCATGGGGAGGCACCGGGGAGCTGTTTTTT
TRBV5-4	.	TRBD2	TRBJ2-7	CASSLRTSGSYEQYF	TGTGCCAGCAGCCTGAGGACTAGCGGCTCCTACGAGCAGTACTTC
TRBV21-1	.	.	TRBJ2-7	CASSKDAGAYEQYF	TGTGCCAGCAGCAAAGACGCAGGAGCCTACGAGCAGTACTTC
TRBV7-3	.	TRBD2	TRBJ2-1	CASSSGRSGGADEQFF	TGTGCCAGCAGCTCCGGCAGGAGCGGGGGGGCGGATGAGCAGTTCTTC
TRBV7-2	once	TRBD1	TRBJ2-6	CASSLPPDREEDLTF	TGTGCCAGCAGCTTACCTCCCGACAGGGAAGAGGACCTGACTTTC
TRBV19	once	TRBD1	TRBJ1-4	CASSPTGTGNEKLFF	TGTGCCAGTAGCCCGACCGGGACAGGGAATGAAAAACTGTTTTTT
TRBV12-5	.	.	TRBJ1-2	CASGLIDWGTTNYGYTF	TGTGCTAGTGGTTTGATCGACTGGGGGACAACGAACTATGGCTACACCTTC
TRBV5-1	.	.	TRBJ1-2	CASSLGLGGLSYGYTF	TGCGCCAGCAGCTTGGGGCTCGGGGGTTTAAGCTATGGCTACACCTTC
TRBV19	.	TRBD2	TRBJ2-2	CASSMRGLAGGPGELFF	TGTGCCAGTAGTATGAGGGGACTAGCGGGAGGGCCCGGGGAGCTGTTTTTT
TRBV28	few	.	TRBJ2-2	CASSRGQGHTGELFF	TGTGCCAGCAGCCGGGGCCAGGGGCACACCGGGGAGCTGTTTTTT
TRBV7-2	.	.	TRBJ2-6	CASSRAGLSGANVLTF	TGTGCCAGCAGCAGGGCGGGGCTTTCTGGGGCCAACGTCCTGACTTTC
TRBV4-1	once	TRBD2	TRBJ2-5	CASSPSGLAVQETQYF	TGCGCCAGCAGCCCCTCGGGACTAGCAGTCCAAGAGACCCAGTACTTC
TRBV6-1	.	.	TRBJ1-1	CASSDIGDQAFF	TGTGCCAGCAGTGATATCGGGGATCAGGCTTTCTTT
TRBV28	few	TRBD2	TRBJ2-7	CASIPGGGSYEQYF	TGTGCCAGCATCCCGGGGGGGGGCTCCTACGAGCAGTACTTC
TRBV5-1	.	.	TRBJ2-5	CASSSGHPETQYF	TGCGCCAGCAGCTCAGGACACCCAGAGACCCAGTACTTC
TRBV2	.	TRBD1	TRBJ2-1	CASKVAGGEGNEQFF	TGTGCCAGCAAGGTGGCAGGGGGAGAGGGCAATGAGCAGTTCTTC
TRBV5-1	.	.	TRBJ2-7	CASSLAPGDFYEQYF	TGCGCCAGCAGCTTGGCCCCAGGGGACTTCTACGAGCAGTACTTC
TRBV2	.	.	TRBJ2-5	CASSEWAQRETQYF	TGTGCCAGCAGTGAGTGGGCCCAGCGAGAGACCCAGTACTTC
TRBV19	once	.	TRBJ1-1	CASSTQGFTEAFF	TGTGCCAGTAGTACACAGGGTTTCACTGAAGCTTTCTTT
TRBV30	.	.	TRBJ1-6	CAWSGEGGRSPLHF	TGTGCCTGGAGTGGAGAGGGGGGAAGGTCACCCCTCCACTTT
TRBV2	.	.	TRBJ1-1	CASSPQPGTEAFF	TGTGCCAGCAGCCCACAGCCAGGCACTGAAGCTTTCTTT
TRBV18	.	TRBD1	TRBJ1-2	CASELGQTYGYTF	TGTGCCAGCGAACTGGGACAGACATATGGCTACACCTTC
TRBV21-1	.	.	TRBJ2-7	CASTLGLAASYEQYF	TGTGCCAGCACCCTGGGACTAGCGGCTTCCTACGAGCAGTACTTC
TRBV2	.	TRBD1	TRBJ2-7	CASSGGQGDEQYF	TGTGCCAGCAGTGGGGGGCAGGGGGACGAGCAGTACTTC